Shown below are 18 T cell receptor beta chains from a single sample sequenced in a study of T cells in Graves' hyperthyroidism and ophthalmopathy. RNA transcripts were the template for amplifying TCR beta CDR3 regions. The HTBI primer set was used in a first-round RT-PCR of the TCR CDR3. TCRdb called the multiplex PCR reads again in MiXCR, with one record for every CDR3 protein. Of 470,000 or so distinct CDR3 sequences listed, less than 25% are singletons. Sequencing was done on a sample of blood. The receptor set was obtained from a young man with Graves' hyperthyroidism.

This clonotype was recorded many times. The chain couples TRBV9 to TRBJ2-5; D unclear. Trimming took off 0 bases at V and 5 bases at J, with 8 bases between the two ends. The V gene's germline CDR1 is SGDLS and CDR2 YYNGEE. This CDR3 spans 13 amino acids. In DNA form, the CDR3 reads TGTGCCAGCAGCGTAGACTACGGGGAGACCCAGTACTTC. Translation gives CASSVDYGETQYF.

The chain combines TRBV10-3 with TRBJ2-7; TRBD2 matches at 12 bases. Germline V gene lookup returns CDR1 ENHRY and CDR2 SYGVKD. The CDR3 length is 15 residues. The V gene end was trimmed by 0 bases and the J gene end by 5 bases; junction bases not matched to a gene: 2. The CDR3 nucleotides are TGTGCCATCAGTGAGTCGACTAGCGGGAGCCACGAGCAGTACTTC. This gives the protein CAISESTSGSHEQYF.

This clonotype has at least ten counts. A much larger clone sits a single nucleotide away, making a read error possible. V is TRBV27 and J is TRBJ1-1, with TRBD1 matching over 9 bases. CDR1 is MNHEY, CDR2 SMNVEV, per germline (reference sequence). This CDR3 contains 14 residues. After removal of 8 bases from V and 3 bases from J, the junction contained 7 bases not matched to a gene. The chain's CDR3 is CASGLTGGDTEAFF. The CDR3 DNA reads as TGTGCCAGCGGACTTACAGGGGGCGACACTGAAGCTTTCTTT.

This clonotype was picked up a small number of times. The genes are TRBV12-3 or TRBV12-4 and TRBJ1-5; a weak D match, TRBD1 (5 bases). The length of the CDR3 is 14 residues. V lost 7 bases, J lost 5 bases, and 15 bases lay in between. The CDR3 sequence is CASKGRTGYQPQHF. The CDR3 DNA reads as TGTGCCAGCAAAGGTAGAACAGGATATCAGCCCCAGCATTTT.

This clonotype appeared a few times. The chain joins TRBV6-5 to TRBJ1-2; 8 bases line up with TRBD1. This CDR3 spans 14 amino acids. V shed 3 bases, J shed 8 bases, and the junction held 8 bases outside the gene matches. The germline V gene encodes CDR1 MNHEY and CDR2 SVGAGI. The CDR3 sequence is CASSYATGVGGYTF. CDR3 in DNA: TGTGCCAGCAGTTATGCGACAGGGGTCGGCGGCTACACCTTC.

This clonotype was seen at least ten times. The chain joins TRBV6-2 or TRBV6-3 to TRBJ2-7; weak D call: TRBD1 (5 bases). CDR1 and CDR2 (germline): MNHEY, SVGEGT. Trimming left V 6 bases short and J 4 bases short, with 10 bases between. CDR3 length: 12 amino acids. This chain's CDR3 is CASSSRQYEQYF. For the CDR3, the DNA is TGTGCCAGCAGCTCGCGACAGTACGAGCAGTACTTC.

V is TRBV20-1 and J is TRBJ2-7; D not resolved. V shed 1 base and J shed 3 bases, with 10 bases lying between them. The CDR3 totals 13 residues. Germline V CDR1 and CDR2: DFQATT, SNEGSKA (reference sequence). CDR3 nucleotides: TGCAGTGCTAGAGCCCAGTCCGACTACGAGCAGTACTTC. This gives the protein CSARAQSDYEQYF.

This clonotype was seen many times. The V call is TRBV19, the J call TRBJ1-1; D remains unclear. The CDR3 sequence is 13 residues long. V gave up 7 bases and J gave up 6 bases, with 15 bases separating them. Germline assignment: CDR1 LNHDA and CDR2 SQIVND (reference sequence). CDR3 in DNA: TGTGCCAGTACCCCAGGAGTGATCGCTGAAGCTTTCTTT. This sequence encodes CASTPGVIAEAFF.

In this sample, this clonotype turned up many times. The chain joins TRBV11-2 to TRBJ1-1; D may be TRBD1 (6 bases). Germline CDR1 reads SGHAT; CDR2 reads FQNNGV. The CDR3 length is 16 residues. V was pared by 1 base and J by 3 bases, with 15 bases between. This chain's CDR3 is CASSLGHLGGDTEAFF. The CDR3 bases are TGTGCCAGCAGCTTAGGTCACTTAGGGGGAGACACTGAAGCTTTCTTT.

This sequence joins TRBV28 and TRBJ2-7; a weak D match, TRBD2 (6 bases). Trimming pared 5 bases from V and 2 bases from J, leaving 16 bases between. Germline V CDR1 and CDR2: MDHEN, SYDVKM. The CDR3 is 15 residues long. The CDR3 loop reads CASSEALALPYEQYF. The DNA of the CDR3 is TGTGCCAGCAGTGAAGCCCTAGCGCTACCCTACGAGCAGTACTTC.

This rearrangement joins TRBV6-2 or TRBV6-3 to TRBJ1-2; tentatively, D is TRBD1 (5 bases). Deletions cut 7 bases from V and 4 bases from J, with 16 bases between. Looked up from germline, CDR1 is MNHEY and CDR2 is SVGEGT. The CDR3 is made up of 14 amino acids. CDR3 sequence: CASKRDDTLYGYTF. CDR3 sequence (DNA): TGTGCCAGCAAACGGGACGACACCCTCTATGGCTACACCTTC.

This clonotype was seen ten or more times. The V gene is TRBV10-3, the J gene TRBJ1-1; a weak D match, TRBD1 (6 bases). V shed 2 bases and J shed 4 bases, with 14 bases lying between them. This CDR3 region has 15 residues. Looked up from germline, CDR1 is ENHRY and CDR2 is SYGVKD. The CDR3 region has the DNA TGTGCCATCAGTGAGACAGGGATGGGTGGCACTGAAGCTTTCTTT. Translated: CAISETGMGGTEAFF.

This clonotype was detected ten times or more. V and J are TRBV19 and TRBJ1-1; 10 positions agree with TRBD1. The J segment lost 5 bases and the V segment lost 10 bases, leaving 10 bases of the junction unmatched. Germline V gives CDR1 LNHDA, CDR2 SQIVND (reference sequence). This CDR3 is 14 amino acids long. CDR3 DNA sequence: TGTGCCACCCGAGCCAGGACAGGGGGTACTGAAGCTTTCTTT. Its translation is CATRARTGGTEAFF.

There are many counts of this clonotype. The rearrangement links TRBV12-3 or TRBV12-4 to TRBJ1-5; TRBD1 agrees at 10 bases. The CDR3 runs to 14 residues. J gave up 9 bases and V 5 bases, and 7 bases lay outside the gene matches. CDR3 bases: TGTGCCAGCAGTCCCGGGACAGGGGTAGGGCCCCAGCATTTT. It yields the protein CASSPGTGVGPQHF.

The chain combines TRBV6-5 with TRBJ1-2; 7 nucleotides align to TRBD1. V was pared by 4 bases and J by 4 bases, with 6 bases of the junction left unmatched. The germline gives CDR1 MNHEY, CDR2 SVGAGI. The CDR3 has 14 amino acids. This chain's CDR3 is CASSSRGQSYGYTF. CDR3 DNA: TGTGCCAGCAGTTCAAGGGGGCAGAGCTATGGCTACACCTTC.

As for this clonotype: A read error may account for a junction end that differs from germline. The chain uses TRBV12-3 or TRBV12-4 and TRBJ1-1, with no clear D. This CDR3 is 12 amino acids long. The CDR3 protein is CSSRPWNTEACF. The CDR3 DNA reads as TGTTCCAGCAGGCCTTGGAACACTGAAGCTTGCTTT.

The table lists this clonotype with many counts. The chain combines TRBV20-1 with TRBJ1-5; 7 positions agree with TRBD1. Germline V gene data show CDR1 as DFQATT and CDR2 as SNEGSKA (reference sequence). The V and J ends lost 5 bases and 6 bases, in that order; junction bases with no gene match: 7. This CDR3 contains 13 residues. The CDR3 protein is CSAPTGVAQPQHF. The DNA for the CDR3 is TGCAGTGCTCCCACAGGGGTCGCTCAGCCCCAGCATTTT.

This chain links TRBV5-1 with TRBJ1-3, with 7 positions matching TRBD1. The V gene end was trimmed by 5 bases and the J gene end by 0 bases; junction bases not matched to a gene: 5. CDR1 is SGHRS and CDR2 is YFSETQ in the germline V gene. This CDR3 is 15 amino acids long. The chain's CDR3 is CASRSGQNSGNTIYF. CDR3 in DNA: TGCGCCAGCAGATCGGGACAGAACTCTGGAAACACCATATATTTT.